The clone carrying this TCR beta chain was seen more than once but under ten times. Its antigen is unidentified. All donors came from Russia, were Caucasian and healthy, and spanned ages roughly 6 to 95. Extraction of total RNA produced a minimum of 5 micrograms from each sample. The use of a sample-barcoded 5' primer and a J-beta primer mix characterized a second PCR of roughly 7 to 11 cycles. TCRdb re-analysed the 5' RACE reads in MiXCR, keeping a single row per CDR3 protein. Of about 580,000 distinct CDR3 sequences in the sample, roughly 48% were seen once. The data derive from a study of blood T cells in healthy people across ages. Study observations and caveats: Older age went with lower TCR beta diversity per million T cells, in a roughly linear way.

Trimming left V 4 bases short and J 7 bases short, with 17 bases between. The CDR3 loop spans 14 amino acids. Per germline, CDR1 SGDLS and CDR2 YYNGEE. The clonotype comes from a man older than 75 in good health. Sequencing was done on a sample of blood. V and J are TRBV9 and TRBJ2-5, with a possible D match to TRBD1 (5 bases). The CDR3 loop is CASSPRTLQGTQYF. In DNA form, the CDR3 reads TGTGCCAGCAGCCCTCGGACCCTCCAGGGGACCCAGTACTTC.